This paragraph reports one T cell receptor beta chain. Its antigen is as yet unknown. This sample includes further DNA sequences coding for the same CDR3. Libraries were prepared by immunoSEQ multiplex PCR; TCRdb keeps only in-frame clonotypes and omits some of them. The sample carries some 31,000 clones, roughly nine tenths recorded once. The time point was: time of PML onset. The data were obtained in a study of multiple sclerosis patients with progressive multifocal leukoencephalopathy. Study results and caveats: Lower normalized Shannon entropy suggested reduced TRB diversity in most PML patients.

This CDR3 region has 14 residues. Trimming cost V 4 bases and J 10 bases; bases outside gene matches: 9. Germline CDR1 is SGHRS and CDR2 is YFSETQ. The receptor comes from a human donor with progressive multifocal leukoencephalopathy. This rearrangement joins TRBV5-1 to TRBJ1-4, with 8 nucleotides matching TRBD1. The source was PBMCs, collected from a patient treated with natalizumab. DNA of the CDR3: TGCGCCAGCAGCGAACAACCACAGGGGGGAAAACTGTTTTTT. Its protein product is CASSEQPQGGKLFF.